Sequencing of this T cell receptor (beta chain) was carried out in a study of OX40 agonist ivuxolimab in advanced cancers. For the study at large: Ivuxolimab, an agonistic anti-OX40 (CD134) antibody, was given to patients. Patients received ivuxolimab, an intravenous treatment, every 2 weeks at 0.01 to 10 mg/kg. Patients were under 90% male with ages roughly 20 to 90, mean approximately 55.

TCRdb keeps only in-frame clones here, not all; method: immunoSEQ multiplex PCR. The sample holds 75,000 to 95,000 clones, roughly nine tenths seen once. People who had autoimmune disease history or systemic immunosuppression were excluded. V shed 3 bases and J shed 0 bases, with 6 bases lying between them. CDR1 KGHSH and CDR2 LQKENI come from the germline V gene. This CDR3 has 13 residues. The rearrangement uses TRBV18 and TRBJ2-7; TRBD1 might be the D (5 bases). The source is an adult with an advanced solid tumor such as melanoma, head and neck, liver or kidney cancer. This material consisted of CD4+ or CD8+ T cells sorted from blood, taken in a trial of the OX40 agonist ivuxolimab. The CDR3 protein is CASSPTDSYEQYF. Written as DNA, the CDR3 is TGTGCCAGCTCACCGACAGACTCCTACGAGCAGTACTTC.